This entry describes one T cell receptor (beta chain). Antigen: not known. The junction departs from germline at one end; a sequencing error may be responsible. Each donor (without exception) was a healthy Caucasian. There are 12 residues in the CDR3. The germline CDR1 and CDR2 sequences are LGHDT and YNNKEL (reference sequence). This specimen comes from a study of identical twins. Study-wide results and caveats: Out-of-frame alpha sequences that twins shared showed excess low generation probability.

Each cDNA held unique molecular identifiers, and template switching gave it a universal primer site. TCRdb analysed the 5' RACE reads with MiXCR anew, one entry per CDR3 protein. The sample has about 490,000 distinct CDR3 sequences, roughly 15% seen once. The data were also submitted as part of a second study, on yellow fever vaccine responses in identical twins. That source adds: Reportedly, the T cell response mounted by twins to vaccine seemed partly convergent, partly personalized.

This sequence originates from a woman under 30 in good health. The sequenced sample was CD4+ T cells sorted from blood. The chain employs TRBV3-1 and TRBJ2-1; D remains ambiguous. The CDR3 loop reads CASSQDLGVWIF. The DNA for the CDR3 is TGTGCCAGCAGCCAAGATTTAGGTGTCTGGATCTTC.